These 25 T cell receptor beta chains share one sample of origin, sequenced in a study of shared clonotypes between healthy human individuals. Clones were sequenced by immunoSEQ multiplex PCR, and TCRdb holds only the in-frame ones, with some missing. The table includes around 1.4 million clones, approximately 98.5% detected once. The sequenced sample consisted of naive CD4+ T cells sorted from blood. Subset: CD45RA+ positively selected. The origin of the receptors is a man in his thirties or forties in good health.

The CDR3 nucleotides read TGTGCCAGCGGCCCCGAGTACAATGAGCAGTTCTTC. Its translation is CASGPEYNEQFF. This chain links TRBV2 with TRBJ2-1; D is unresolved. Trimming stripped 8 bases from V and 4 bases from J, with 9 bases between. Germline V CDR1 and CDR2: SNHLY, FYNNEI. The CDR3 length is 12 residues.

CDR3 sequence reads: CASSPPGTAEPQHF. In nucleotides, the CDR3 is TGCGCCAGCAGCCCTCCCGGGACGGCGGAACCCCAGCATTTT. The V gene is TRBV4-1, the J gene TRBJ1-5, with a tentative D call TRBD1 (5 bases). The germline gives CDR1 MGHRA, CDR2 YSYEKL. This CDR3 has 14 amino acids. The ends were cut back, 4 bases at V and 10 bases at J, with 17 bases in the middle.

The chain couples TRBV25-1 to TRBJ2-3; possible D gene TRBD1, 5 bases. Trimming left V 5 bases short and J 4 bases short, with 13 bases between. Germline-derived CDR1 and CDR2 are MGHDK and SYGVNS. The CDR3 totals 14 residues. DNA for the CDR3: TGTGCCAGCAGTCCCAGGGATAGGGCAGATACGCAGTATTTT. Its translation is CASSPRDRADTQYF.

The chain carries TRBV5-1 and TRBJ2-3, with unresolved D. V lost 4 bases, J lost 5 bases, and 11 bases lay in between. CDR1 and CDR2 (germline): SGHRS, YFSETQ. There are 13 residues in the CDR3. The CDR3 coding sequence is TGCGCCAGCAGCCCCCTAGTGGAAGATACGCAGTATTTT. Its translation: CASSPLVEDTQYF.

This rearrangement joins TRBV11-2 to TRBJ2-3; D not certain. Per germline, CDR1 SGHAT and CDR2 FQNNGV. This CDR3 comprises 16 residues. V was cut by 5 bases and J by 4 bases, with 19 bases left in between. This CDR3 is CASSPRLPKVADTQYF. The DNA for the CDR3 is TGTGCCAGCAGCCCCCGACTGCCAAAGGTGGCAGATACGCAGTATTTT.

A single count supports this clone. The chain has TRBV2 and TRBJ1-2, with D possibly matching TRBD1 (5 bases). The CDR3 runs to 15 residues. The V gene lost 5 bases and the J gene lost 4 bases, with 17 bases spanning the gap. Germline values: CDR1 SNHLY, CDR2 FYNNEI. The CDR3 sequence: CASSIRRDELYGYTF. The CDR3 DNA reads as TGTGCCAGCAGTATTCGCCGGGACGAACTCTATGGCTACACCTTC.

The V call is TRBV28, the J call TRBJ1-5, with TRBD1 as a possible D gene (5 bases). The germline V and J ends were trimmed by 5 bases and 5 bases, with 10 bases remaining between them. CDR3 length: 13 amino acids. CDR1 is MDHEN, CDR2 SYDVKM, per germline. This CDR3 reads CASSTRGDQPQHF. The CDR3 nucleotides are TGTGCCAGCAGTACGCGGGGGGATCAGCCCCAGCATTTT. The full variable domain, in which reference TRBV28 and TRBJ1-5 provide the parts outside the CDR3, is DVKVTQSSRYLVKRTGEKVFLECVQDMDHENMFWYRQDPGLGLRLIYFSYDVKMKEKGDIPEGYSVSREKKERFSLILESASTNQTSMYLCASSTRGDQPQHFGDGTRLSIL.

V is TRBV7-2 and J is TRBJ2-7; TRBD1 matches at 7 bases. Trimming cost V 5 bases and J 3 bases; bases outside gene matches: 13. Germline V gene data show CDR1 as SGHTA and CDR2 as FQGNSA. There are 16 residues in the CDR3. The CDR3 DNA reads TGTGCCAGCAGCCCGCGGCACGGGACAGCTGTCTACGAGCAGTACTTC. Translating gives CASSPRHGTAVYEQYF.

The chain recombines TRBV19 with TRBJ1-3; possible D gene TRBD1, 5 bases. The CDR3 has 15 residues. Trimming shortened V by 4 bases and J by 2 bases, and 12 bases separated the two germline ends. Germline values: CDR1 LNHDA, CDR2 SQIVND (reference sequence). CDR3 in amino acids: CASSTPRGTGNTIYF. CDR3 DNA sequence: TGTGCCAGTAGTACGCCTCGGGGGACTGGAAACACCATATATTTT.

This chain links TRBV9 with TRBJ2-3, with D tentatively TRBD1 (5 bases). Germline V gene lookup returns CDR1 SGDLS and CDR2 YYNGEE. Trimming shortened V by 0 bases and J by 2 bases, and 10 bases separated the two germline ends. The CDR3 loop spans 15 amino acids. Written as DNA, the CDR3 is TGTGCCAGCAGCGTAGTGACAGATTACACAGATACGCAGTATTTT. It yields the protein CASSVVTDYTDTQYF. The variable domain in full, with the rest retrieved from reference TRBV9 and TRBJ2-3, is DSGVTQTPKHLITATGQRVTLRCSPRSGDLSVYWYQQSLDQGLQFLIQYYNGEERAKGNILERFSAQQFPDLHSELNLSSLELGDSALYFCASSVVTDYTDTQYFGPGTRLTVL.

In its sample, this clone was seen once. This sequence joins TRBV2 and TRBJ1-4; 9 bases agree with TRBD1. The CDR3 is 14 residues long. Germline V CDR1 and CDR2: SNHLY, FYNNEI. After removal of 6 bases from V and 7 bases from J, the junction contained 6 bases not matched to a gene. CDR3 sequence reads: CASRPGQGGEKLFF. CDR3 nucleotide sequence: TGTGCCAGCAGGCCGGGACAGGGTGGTGAAAAACTGTTTTTT.

The V gene is TRBV7-2, the J gene TRBJ1-5, with D perhaps matching TRBD1 (5 bases). The germline V and J ends were trimmed by 3 bases and 4 bases, with 10 bases remaining between them. Germline-derived CDR1 and CDR2 are SGHTA and FQGNSA. The CDR3 spans 14 residues. The CDR3 region is CASSFSGTNQPQHF. The CDR3 nucleotides are TGTGCCAGCAGCTTTTCAGGGACTAATCAGCCCCAGCATTTT.

The J gene is TRBJ2-5, the V gene TRBV9, with D perhaps TRBD1 or TRBD2 (5 bases each). V was shortened by 0 bases and J by 4 bases, with 16 bases between the two germline ends. CDR3 size: 16 residues. Germline lookup yields CDR1 SGDLS and CDR2 YYNGEE. The CDR3 DNA reads TGTGCCAGCAGCGTAGAAGGGGCCCTGGCGGGAGAGACCCAGTACTTC. Translating gives CASSVEGALAGETQYF.

Worth noting for this clone: An end of the junction differs from the germline gene, which may be a read error. The rearrangement uses TRBV5-8 and TRBJ2-7, with TRBD2 identical over 13 bases. Looked up from germline, CDR1 is SGHTS and CDR2 is YDEGEE. The CDR3 contains 16 residues. DNA of the CDR3: TGTGCCAGCAGCCGGAGGGGACTAGCGGGGTCCTTCGAGCAGTACTTC. Protein: CASSRRGLAGSFEQYF.

This chain joins TRBV5-1 and TRBJ2-5, with D hard to call. Germline CDR1 SGHRS, CDR2 YFSETQ. The V end lost 1 base, the J end lost 3 bases, and 10 bases lay between the germline ends. This CDR3 has 14 amino acids. CDR3 sequence reads: CASSLLNSEETQYF. DNA of the CDR3: TGCGCCAGCAGCTTGTTGAATTCGGAAGAGACCCAGTACTTC.

CDR3 protein: CASSLDRAFSGYTF. CDR3 nucleotide sequence: TGCGCCAGCAGCTTGGACAGGGCTTTCTCTGGCTACACCTTC. The chain combines TRBV5-1 with TRBJ1-2; a possible D gene is TRBD1 (6 bases). The CDR3 has 14 amino acids. The germline V and J ends were trimmed by 0 bases and 7 bases, with 13 bases remaining between them. Per the germline V gene, CDR1 is SGHRS and CDR2 is YFSETQ.

The chain is built from TRBV11-2 and TRBJ2-1; the D gene is possibly TRBD2 (6 bases). Germline V gives CDR1 SGHAT, CDR2 FQNNGV. The CDR3 has 12 residues. V was clipped by 7 bases and J by 8 bases, with 12 bases between them. CDR3 DNA: TGTGCCAGCACCGGGAGCCTGGATGAGCAGTTCTTC. As protein: CASTGSLDEQFF.

The rearrangement links TRBV7-2 to TRBJ2-7, with TRBD2 matching over 13 bases. CDR1 and CDR2 from the germline V gene are SGHTA and FQGNSA. V was pared by 4 bases and J by 5 bases, with 5 bases of the junction left unmatched. This CDR3 spans 15 amino acids. This CDR3 reads CASSSPTSGRDEQYF. CDR3 bases: TGTGCCAGCAGCTCGCCTACTAGCGGGAGGGACGAGCAGTACTTC.

The rearrangement links TRBV13 to TRBJ2-5, with TRBD2 identical over 9 bases. The length of the CDR3 is 19 residues. Germline-derived CDR1 and CDR2 are PRHDT and FYEKMQ (reference sequence). The ends lost 1 base at V and 2 bases at J; junction bases unmatched: 14. CDR3 loop: CASSLDSFRAGGDQETQYF. The CDR3 DNA reads TGTGCCAGCAGCTTAGATTCCTTTCGGGCGGGAGGGGATCAAGAGACCCAGTACTTC.

The gene calls are TRBV27 and TRBJ2-7; either TRBD1 or TRBD2 may supply D (5 bases each). The CDR3 runs to 14 residues. Trimming shortened V by 5 bases and J by 2 bases, and 13 bases separated the two germline ends. CDR1 is MNHEY and CDR2 is SMNVEV in the germline V gene (reference sequence). As DNA, the CDR3 is TGTGCCAGCAGTCCCCTGAGGGGTCCCTACGAGCAGTACTTC. This gives the protein CASSPLRGPYEQYF.

The chain uses TRBV18 and TRBJ2-1; D not resolved. Germline loops: CDR1 KGHSH, CDR2 LQKENI. The CDR3 runs to 14 residues. V was shortened by 3 bases and J by 1 base, with 7 bases between the two germline ends. CDR3 loop: CASSPTESYNEQFF. For the CDR3, the DNA is TGTGCCAGCTCACCTACAGAATCCTACAATGAGCAGTTCTTC.

The V call is TRBV27, the J call TRBJ2-7; D gene unclear. This CDR3 is built from 15 residues. The germline V and J ends were trimmed by 3 bases and 3 bases, with 15 bases remaining between them. The germline V gene encodes CDR1 MNHEY and CDR2 SMNVEV (reference sequence). The CDR3: CASSFKRQGNYEQYF. The DNA of the CDR3 is TGTGCCAGCAGTTTTAAGAGGCAAGGGAACTACGAGCAGTACTTC.

The chain couples TRBV14 to TRBJ2-7; unclear D gene. The CDR3 has 13 residues. V was pared by 3 bases and J by 6 bases, with 12 bases between. CDR1 SGHDN and CDR2 FVKESK come from the germline V gene. CDR3 nucleotide sequence: TGTGCCAGCAGCCAGACGACGACTGGCGAGCAGTACTTC. Translating gives CASSQTTTGEQYF.

The chain joins TRBV6-5 to TRBJ1-1; 7 positions agree with TRBD1. Germline trimming cut 6 bases from V and 1 base from J; bases unmatched to any gene: 5. Germline CDR1 MNHEY, CDR2 SVGAGI. The CDR3 length is 14 residues. The CDR3, as DNA: TGTGCCAGCAGCTTTGGACAGGAGAACACTGAAGCTTTCTTT. Translated, it gives CASSFGQENTEAFF.

The V call is TRBV7-8, the J call TRBJ2-7; 9 positions agree with TRBD2. The CDR3 sequence is 16 residues long. Trimming took 5 bases from V and 3 from J; bases not matched to a gene: 11. The V gene's germline CDR1 is SGHVS and CDR2 FQNEAQ. For the CDR3, the DNA is TGTGCCAGCAGCCACCCGGGACTAGCACAAAACTACGAGCAGTACTTC. Residues: CASSHPGLAQNYEQYF.